This TCR beta chain was recorded in a study of beta chain features in type 1 diabetes. On the study more broadly: Age, gender, cell numbers and subset yield matched between patients and controls.

Germline V CDR1 and CDR2: LGHNA, YNFKEQ. The CDR3 consists of 16 residues. Trimming removed 4 bases from V and 5 bases from J; junction bases left unmatched: 8. Expressed TCRB transcripts were sequenced because the isolated RNA had all been reverse transcribed beforehand. The assay was immunoSEQ multiplex PCR, and TCRdb's table has in-frame clones only and misses some. The sample has 150,000 to 190,000 clones, 7.5% to 10% seen once. This clone was counted ten times or more. Via CD45RO/CCR7/CD25/CD127/CD95/CD27, cells of the CD4+ naive, central memory, regulatory and stem cell-like memory subsets were sorted.

The origin of this receptor is a man aged 18 to 29 in good health. Input material: central memory CD4+ T cells from blood. The chain is built from TRBV4-2 and TRBJ1-6, with 7 bases identical to TRBD1. The CDR3 sequence is CASSRVSTGDNSPLHF. Here the CDR3 DNA reads TGTGCCAGCAGCCGAGTTTCCACAGGGGATAATTCACCCCTCCACTTT.